This TCR beta chain appears in the sequencing data of a study of human T cells and chemical hapten exposure. This CDR3 comprises 14 residues. The V and J ends lost 6 bases and 1 base respectively, with 15 bases between them. Germline CDR1 is SQVTM and CDR2 is ANQGSEA. The time point was: patch test 1, 2 weeks after DPC sensitization. The treatment denotes: therapeutic diphenylcyclopropenone sensitization with weekly scalp DPC. How the authors handled the data: The number of TCRs in each sample had a median of about 96,000 and spanned about 23,224 to 690,600. TCRdb independently ran MiXCR on the RACE reads; one entry per CDR3 protein. These V and J calls are TCRdb output, not the study's own analysis. The sample lists around 160,000 distinct CDR3 sequences; around 15% were seen once.

The chain combines TRBV29-1 with TRBJ1-1; D is unclear. This specimen was whole blood, taken in connection with sensitization to the hapten diphenylcyclopropenone (DPC). The source is a woman under 40 with alopecia areata. Some clones in this sample may be carry-over from other donors' samples. The CDR3 here is CSVARTTANTEAFF. The CDR3, as DNA: TGCAGCGTCGCGAGGACTACGGCGAACACTGAAGCTTTCTTT.